The clone carrying this T cell receptor (beta chain) was counted at least ten times. As yet, its antigen is unknown. Germline V gives CDR1 MNHEY, CDR2 SVGEGT. CDR3 size: 13 residues. Between the trimmed V and J ends, which lost 4 bases and 8 bases, there was a span of 15 bases. This specimen comes from a study of blood T cells in healthy people across ages. Study-wide results and caveats: Significant beta diversity loss was already apparent by age approximately 38, declining roughly linearly.

A second about 6 to 12 cycle PCR used barcoded and J-beta primers. Unique molecular identifiers of 12 random nucleotides labeled each cDNA. TCRdb used MiXCR to reprocess the 5' RACE reads, holding one entry per CDR3 protein. The sample includes about 670,000 distinct CDR3 sequences, approximately 52% of them seen just once. The TCR was taken from an elderly woman in good health. Sequencing was done on a sample of blood. The genes are TRBV6-2 or TRBV6-3 and TRBJ2-7; D might be TRBD2 (7 bases). CDR3 nucleotide sequence: TGTGCCAGCAGTTTCGCCTCGGGGGGCAAGCAGTACTTC. Translation: CASSFASGGKQYF.